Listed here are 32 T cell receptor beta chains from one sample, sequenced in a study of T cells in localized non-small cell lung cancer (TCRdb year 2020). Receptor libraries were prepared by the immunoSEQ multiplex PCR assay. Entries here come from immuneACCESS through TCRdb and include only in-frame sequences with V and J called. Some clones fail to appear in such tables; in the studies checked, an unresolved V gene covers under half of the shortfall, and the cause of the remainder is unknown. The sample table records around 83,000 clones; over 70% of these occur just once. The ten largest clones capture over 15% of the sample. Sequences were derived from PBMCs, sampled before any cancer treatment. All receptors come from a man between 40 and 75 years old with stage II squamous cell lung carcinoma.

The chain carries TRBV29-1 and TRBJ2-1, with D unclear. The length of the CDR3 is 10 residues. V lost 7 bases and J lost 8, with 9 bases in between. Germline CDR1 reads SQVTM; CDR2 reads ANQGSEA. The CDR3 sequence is CSAEADEQFF. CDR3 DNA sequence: TGCAGCGCCGAGGCGGATGAGCAGTTCTTC.

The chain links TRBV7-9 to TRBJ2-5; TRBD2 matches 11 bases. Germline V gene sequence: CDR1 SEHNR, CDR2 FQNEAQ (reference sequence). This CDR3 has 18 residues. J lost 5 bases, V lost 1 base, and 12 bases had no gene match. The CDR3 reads CASSLDRIAGGPWETQYF. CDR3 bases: TGTGCCAGCAGCTTAGACCGAATAGCGGGAGGGCCATGGGAGACCCAGTACTTC.

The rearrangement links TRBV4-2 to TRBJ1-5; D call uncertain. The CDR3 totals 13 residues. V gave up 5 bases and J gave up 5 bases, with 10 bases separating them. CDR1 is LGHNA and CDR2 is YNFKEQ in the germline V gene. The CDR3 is CASSLEPYQPQHF. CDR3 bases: TGTGCCAGCAGCTTGGAGCCCTATCAGCCCCAGCATTTT.

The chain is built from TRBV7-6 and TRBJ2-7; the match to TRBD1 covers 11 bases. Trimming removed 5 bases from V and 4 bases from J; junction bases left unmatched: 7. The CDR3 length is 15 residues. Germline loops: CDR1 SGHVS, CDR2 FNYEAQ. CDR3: CASSPGRDRGYEQYF. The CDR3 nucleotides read TGTGCCAGCAGCCCCGGTAGGGACAGGGGGTACGAGCAGTACTTC.

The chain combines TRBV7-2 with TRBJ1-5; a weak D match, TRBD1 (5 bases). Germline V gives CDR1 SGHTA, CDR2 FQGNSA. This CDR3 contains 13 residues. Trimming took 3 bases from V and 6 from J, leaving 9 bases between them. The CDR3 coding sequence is TGTGCCAGCAGCTTTAATAGGGGTCAGCCCCAGCATTTT. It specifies CASSFNRGQPQHF. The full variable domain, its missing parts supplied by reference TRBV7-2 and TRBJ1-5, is GAGVSQSPSNKVTEKGKDVELRCDPISGHTALYWYRQSLGQGLEFLIYFQGNSAPDKSGLPSDRFSAERTGGSVSTLTIQRTQQEDSAVYLCASSFNRGQPQHFGDGTRLSIL.

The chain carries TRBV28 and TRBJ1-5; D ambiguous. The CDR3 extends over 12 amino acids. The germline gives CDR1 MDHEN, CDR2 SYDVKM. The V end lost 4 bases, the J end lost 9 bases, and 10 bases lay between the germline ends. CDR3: CASSSSILPQHF. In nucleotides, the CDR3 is TGTGCCAGCAGTTCCTCAATTCTGCCCCAGCATTTT.

CDR3 region: CASSRWPDRGGGYTF. CDR3 nucleotide sequence: TGTGCCAGCAGCCGGTGGCCTGACAGGGGGGGCGGCTACACCTTC. The rearrangement uses TRBV5-6 and TRBJ1-2; 9 bases align to TRBD1. The CDR3 runs to 15 residues. Losses at the gene ends were 4 bases for V and 8 bases for J; bases not matched to a gene: 12. Germline V gene data show CDR1 as SGHDT and CDR2 as YYEEEE. Drawing the rest from reference TRBV5-6 and TRBJ1-2, the complete variable domain is DAGVTQSPTHLIKTRGQQVTLRCSPKSGHDTVSWYQQALGQGPQFIFQYYEEEERQRGNFPDRFSGHQFPNYSSELNVNALLLGDSALYLCASSRWPDRGGGYTFGSGTRLTVV.

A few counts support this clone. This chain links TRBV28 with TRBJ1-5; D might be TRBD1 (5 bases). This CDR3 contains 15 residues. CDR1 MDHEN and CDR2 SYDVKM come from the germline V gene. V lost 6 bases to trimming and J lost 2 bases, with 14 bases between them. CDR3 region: CASRPWWDGNQPQHF. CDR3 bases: TGTGCCAGCAGGCCCTGGTGGGACGGCAATCAGCCCCAGCATTTT.

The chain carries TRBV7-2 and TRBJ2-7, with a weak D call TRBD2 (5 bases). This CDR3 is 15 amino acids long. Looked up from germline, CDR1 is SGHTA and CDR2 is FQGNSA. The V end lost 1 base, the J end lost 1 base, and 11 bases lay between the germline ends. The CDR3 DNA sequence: TGTGCCAGCAGCTTAGGGGCAAGGGAGTCCTACGAGCAGTACTTC. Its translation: CASSLGARESYEQYF.

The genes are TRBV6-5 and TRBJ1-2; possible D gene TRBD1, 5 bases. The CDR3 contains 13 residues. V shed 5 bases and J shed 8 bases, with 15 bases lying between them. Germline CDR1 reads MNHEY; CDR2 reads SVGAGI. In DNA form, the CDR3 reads TGTGCCAGCAGTAGCGGGACCCAGAGGGGCTACACCTTC. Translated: CASSSGTQRGYTF.

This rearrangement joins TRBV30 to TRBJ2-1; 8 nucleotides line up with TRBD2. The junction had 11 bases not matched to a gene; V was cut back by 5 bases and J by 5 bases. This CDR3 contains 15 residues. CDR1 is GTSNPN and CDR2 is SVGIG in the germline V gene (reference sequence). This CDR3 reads CAWAFFAGGHNEQFF. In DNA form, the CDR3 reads TGTGCCTGGGCCTTCTTTGCGGGGGGCCACAATGAGCAGTTCTTC.

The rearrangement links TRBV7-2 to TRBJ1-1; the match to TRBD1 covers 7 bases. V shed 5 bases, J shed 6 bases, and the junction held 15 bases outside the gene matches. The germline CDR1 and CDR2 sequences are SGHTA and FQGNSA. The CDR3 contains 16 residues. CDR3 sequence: CASSARRWQGGAEAFF. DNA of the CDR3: TGTGCCAGCAGCGCCCGTCGGTGGCAGGGGGGGGCTGAAGCTTTCTTT.

The CDR3 DNA sequence: TGTGCCAGCAGCCGTTCCAGCGGAACAGATACGCAGTATTTT. Translated: CASSRSSGTDTQYF. The V and J genes are TRBV7-9 and TRBJ2-3, with D possibly being TRBD2 (5 bases). Between the trimmed V and J ends, which lost 5 bases and 3 bases, there was a span of 12 bases. Germline V gives CDR1 SEHNR, CDR2 FQNEAQ (reference sequence). This CDR3 has 14 amino acids.

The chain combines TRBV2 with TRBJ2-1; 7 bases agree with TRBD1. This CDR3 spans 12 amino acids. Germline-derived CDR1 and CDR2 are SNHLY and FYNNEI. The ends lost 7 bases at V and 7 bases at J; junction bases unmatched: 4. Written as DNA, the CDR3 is TGTGCCAGCACCAGGGGGTGGAATGAGCAGTTCTTC. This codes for CASTRGWNEQFF.

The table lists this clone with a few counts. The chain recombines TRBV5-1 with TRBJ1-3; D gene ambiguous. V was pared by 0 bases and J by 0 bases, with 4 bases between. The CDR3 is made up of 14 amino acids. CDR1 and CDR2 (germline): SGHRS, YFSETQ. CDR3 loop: CASSLDNSGNTIYF. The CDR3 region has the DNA TGCGCCAGCAGCTTGGATAACTCTGGAAACACCATATATTTT. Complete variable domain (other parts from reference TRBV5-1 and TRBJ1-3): KAGVTQTPRYLIKTRGQQVTLSCSPISGHRSVSWYQQTPGQGLQFLFEYFSETQRNKGNFPGRFSGRQFSNSRSEMNVSTLELGDSALYLCASSLDNSGNTIYFGEGSWLTVV.

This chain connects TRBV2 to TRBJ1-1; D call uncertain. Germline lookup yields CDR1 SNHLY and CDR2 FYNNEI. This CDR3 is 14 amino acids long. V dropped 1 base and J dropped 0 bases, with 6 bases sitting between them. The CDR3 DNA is TGTGCCAGCAGTGAAGGGCGGATGAACACTGAAGCTTTCTTT. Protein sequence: CASSEGRMNTEAFF. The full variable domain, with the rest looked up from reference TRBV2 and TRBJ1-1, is EPEVTQTPSHQVTQMGQEVILRCVPISNHLYFYWYRQILGQKVEFLVSFYNNEISEKSEIFDDQFSVERPDGSNFTLKIRSTKLEDSAMYFCASSEGRMNTEAFFGQGTRLTVV.

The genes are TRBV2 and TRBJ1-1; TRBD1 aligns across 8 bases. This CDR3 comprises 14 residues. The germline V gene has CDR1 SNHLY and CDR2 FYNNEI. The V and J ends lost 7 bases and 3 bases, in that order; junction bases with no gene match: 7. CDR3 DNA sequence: TGTGCCAGCATCTCAGGGGGCGCATACACTGAAGCTTTCTTT. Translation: CASISGGAYTEAFF. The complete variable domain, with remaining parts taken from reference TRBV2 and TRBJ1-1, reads EPEVTQTPSHQVTQMGQEVILRCVPISNHLYFYWYRQILGQKVEFLVSFYNNEISEKSEIFDDQFSVERPDGSNFTLKIRSTKLEDSAMYFCASISGGAYTEAFFGQGTRLTVV.

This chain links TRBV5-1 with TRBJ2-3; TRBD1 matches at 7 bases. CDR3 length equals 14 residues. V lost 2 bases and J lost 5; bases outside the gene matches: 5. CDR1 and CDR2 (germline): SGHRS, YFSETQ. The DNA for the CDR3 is TGCGCCAGCAGCTTAAAGGGGGCCGGAGATACGCAGTATTTT. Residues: CASSLKGAGDTQYF.

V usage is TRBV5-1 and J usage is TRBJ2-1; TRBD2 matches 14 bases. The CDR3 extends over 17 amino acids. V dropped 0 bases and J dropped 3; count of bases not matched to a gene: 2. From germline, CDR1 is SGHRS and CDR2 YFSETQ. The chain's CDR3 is CASSLGGTSGGYNEQFF. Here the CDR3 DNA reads TGCGCCAGCAGCTTGGGCGGGACTAGCGGGGGCTACAATGAGCAGTTCTTC.

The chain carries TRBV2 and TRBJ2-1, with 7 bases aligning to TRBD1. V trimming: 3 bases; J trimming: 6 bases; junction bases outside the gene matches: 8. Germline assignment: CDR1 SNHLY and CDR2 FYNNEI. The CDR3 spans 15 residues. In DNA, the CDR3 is TGTGCCAGCAGTGAGTTAAGGGGGCGACTCAATGAGCAGTTCTTC. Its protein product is CASSELRGRLNEQFF.

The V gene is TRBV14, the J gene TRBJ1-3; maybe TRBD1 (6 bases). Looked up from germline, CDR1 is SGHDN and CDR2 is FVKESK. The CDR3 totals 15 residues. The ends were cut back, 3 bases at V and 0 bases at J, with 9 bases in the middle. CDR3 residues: CASSQDSLSGNTIYF. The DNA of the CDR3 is TGTGCCAGCAGCCAGGACAGCCTCTCTGGAAACACCATATATTTT.

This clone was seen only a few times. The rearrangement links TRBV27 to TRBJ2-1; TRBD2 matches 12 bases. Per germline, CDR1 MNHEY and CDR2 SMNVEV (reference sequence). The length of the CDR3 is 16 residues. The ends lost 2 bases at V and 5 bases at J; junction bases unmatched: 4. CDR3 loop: CASSLLAGGRHNEQFF. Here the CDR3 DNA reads TGTGCCAGCAGTTTACTAGCGGGAGGGCGCCACAATGAGCAGTTCTTC.

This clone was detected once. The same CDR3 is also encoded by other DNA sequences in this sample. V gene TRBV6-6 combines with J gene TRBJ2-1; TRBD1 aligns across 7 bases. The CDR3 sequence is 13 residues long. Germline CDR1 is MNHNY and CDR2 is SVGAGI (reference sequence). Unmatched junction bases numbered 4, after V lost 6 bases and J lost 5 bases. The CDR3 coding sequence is TGTGCCAGCAGCCCCAGGGGGAACAATGAGCAGTTCTTC. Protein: CASSPRGNNEQFF.

CDR3 loop: CAWSAPGTYNSPLHF. In DNA form, the CDR3 reads TGTGCCTGGAGTGCGCCAGGGACTTATAATTCACCCCTCCACTTT. This rearrangement joins TRBV30 to TRBJ1-6; D perhaps matches TRBD1 (5 bases). The germline CDR1 and CDR2 sequences are GTSNPN and SVGIG (reference sequence). The V end lost 1 base, the J end lost 4 bases, and 11 bases lay between the germline ends. The CDR3 length is 15 residues.

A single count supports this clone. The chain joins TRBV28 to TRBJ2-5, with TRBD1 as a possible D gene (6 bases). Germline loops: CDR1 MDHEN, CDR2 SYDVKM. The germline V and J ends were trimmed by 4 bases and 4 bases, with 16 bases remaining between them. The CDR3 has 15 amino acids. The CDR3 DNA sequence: TGTGCCAGCAGTTATCAGGGGTCATATGCAGAGACCCAGTACTTC. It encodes CASSYQGSYAETQYF.

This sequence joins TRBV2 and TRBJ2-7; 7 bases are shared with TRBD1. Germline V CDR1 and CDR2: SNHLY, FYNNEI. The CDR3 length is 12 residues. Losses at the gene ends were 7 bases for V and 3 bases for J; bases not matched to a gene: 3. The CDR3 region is CASIAGGYEQYF. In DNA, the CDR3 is TGTGCCAGCATCGCAGGGGGCTACGAGCAGTACTTC.

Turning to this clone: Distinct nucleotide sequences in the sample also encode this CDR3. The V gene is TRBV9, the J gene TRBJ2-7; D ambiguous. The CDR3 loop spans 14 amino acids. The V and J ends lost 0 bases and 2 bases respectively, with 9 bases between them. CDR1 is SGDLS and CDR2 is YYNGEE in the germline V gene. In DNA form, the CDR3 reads TGTGCCAGCAGCGTAGCGGCAGGAACCTACGAGCAGTACTTC. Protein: CASSVAAGTYEQYF.

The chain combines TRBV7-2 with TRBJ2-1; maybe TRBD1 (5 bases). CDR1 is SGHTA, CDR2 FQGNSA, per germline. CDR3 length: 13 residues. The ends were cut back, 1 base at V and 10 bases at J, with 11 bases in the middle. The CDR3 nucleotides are TGTGCCAGCAGCTTAGTAGGGGCCCGGGAGCAGTTCTTC. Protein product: CASSLVGAREQFF.

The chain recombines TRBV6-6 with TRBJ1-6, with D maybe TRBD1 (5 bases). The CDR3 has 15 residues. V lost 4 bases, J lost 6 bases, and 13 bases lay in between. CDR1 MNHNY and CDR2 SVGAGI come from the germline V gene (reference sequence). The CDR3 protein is CASSWSPQGNSPLHF. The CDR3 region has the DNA TGTGCCAGCAGTTGGTCTCCTCAGGGTAATTCACCCCTCCACTTT.

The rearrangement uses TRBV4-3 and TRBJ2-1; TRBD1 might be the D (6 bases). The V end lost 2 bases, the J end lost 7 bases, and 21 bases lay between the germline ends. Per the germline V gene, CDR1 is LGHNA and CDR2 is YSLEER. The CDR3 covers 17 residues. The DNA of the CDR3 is TGCGCCAGCAGCCAACAGGACTTTTTTGGGGGCGGGAATGAGCAGTTCTTC. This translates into CASSQQDFFGGGNEQFF.

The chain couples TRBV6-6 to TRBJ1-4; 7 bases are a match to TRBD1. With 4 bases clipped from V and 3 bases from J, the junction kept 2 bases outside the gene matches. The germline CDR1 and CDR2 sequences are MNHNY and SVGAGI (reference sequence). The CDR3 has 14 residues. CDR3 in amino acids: CASSSTGSNEKLFF. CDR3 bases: TGTGCCAGCAGTTCGACAGGGTCTAATGAAAAACTGTTTTTT.

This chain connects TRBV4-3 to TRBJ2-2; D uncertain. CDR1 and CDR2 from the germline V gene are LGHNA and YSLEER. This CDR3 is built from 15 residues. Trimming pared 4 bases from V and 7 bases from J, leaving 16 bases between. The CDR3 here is CASSRGTRASGELFF. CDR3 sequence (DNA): TGCGCCAGCAGCCGGGGAACACGGGCAAGCGGGGAGCTGTTTTTT.